The 14 T cell receptor beta chains reported below all come from one sample, sequenced in a study of Graves' ophthalmopathy and Graves' hyperthyroidism. Amplification from RNA transcripts yielded the TCR beta CDR3 regions. Second-round multiplex PCR followed a first-round RT-PCR using HTBI primers. TCRdb itself ran the multiplex PCR reads through MiXCR, one entry per CDR3 protein. The table has about 740,000 distinct CDR3 sequences, about 44% seen once. Sequencing was performed on peripheral blood. These receptors were taken from an adult man with Graves' ophthalmopathy.

This clonotype was seen many times. The chain has TRBV25-1 and TRBJ1-2, with 8 bases lining up with TRBD1. V shed 5 bases, J shed 6 bases, and the junction held 11 bases outside the gene matches. Per germline, CDR1 MGHDK and CDR2 SYGVNS. This CDR3 is built from 15 residues. The DNA of the CDR3 is TGTGCCAGCAGTCAACCGGGACAGGTTTTCGATGGCTACACCTTC. It codes for CASSQPGQVFDGYTF.

The sample holds many counts of this clonotype. The chain is built from TRBV7-9 and TRBJ2-7; 10 positions match TRBD2. This CDR3 has 15 residues. V shed 1 base and J 5 bases; nucleotides not matched to a gene: 5. The germline V gene encodes CDR1 SEHNR and CDR2 FQNEAQ (reference sequence). This CDR3 is CASSLVPSGGHEQYF. CDR3 DNA: TGTGCCAGCAGCTTAGTGCCTAGCGGGGGACACGAGCAGTACTTC. Using reference TRBV7-9 and TRBJ2-7 for the parts outside the CDR3, the full variable domain is DTGVSQNPRHKITKRGQNVTFRCDPISEHNRLYWYRQTLGQGPEFLTYFQNEAQLEKSRLLSDRFSAERPKGSFSTLEIQRTEQGDSAMYLCASSLVPSGGHEQYFGPGTRLTVT.

In its sample, this clonotype was seen a few times. V gene TRBV29-1 combines with J gene TRBJ1-5, with D possibly matching TRBD1 (5 bases). Germline V gene data show CDR1 as SQVTM and CDR2 as ANQGSEA. CDR3 size: 12 residues. V gave up 7 bases and J gave up 5 bases, with 12 bases separating them. This chain's CDR3 is CSGWWGDQPQHF. The CDR3 nucleotides are TGCAGCGGGTGGTGGGGGGATCAGCCCCAGCATTTT.

CDR3 loop: CASSWEGTSAYEQYF. CDR3 coding DNA: TGTGCCAGCAGTTGGGAGGGGACTAGCGCCTACGAGCAGTACTTC. V and J are TRBV2 and TRBJ2-7; 10 nucleotides match TRBD2. Germline loops: CDR1 SNHLY, CDR2 FYNNEI. V shed 5 bases and J 2 bases; nucleotides not matched to a gene: 6. This CDR3 has 15 residues.

With respect to this clonotype: A much larger clone lies one base from this, so it may be a read error. This sequence joins TRBV7-9 and TRBJ1-2, with 8 bases lining up with TRBD1. This CDR3 has 12 amino acids. From germline, CDR1 is SEHNR and CDR2 FQNEAQ (reference sequence). The CDR3 DNA sequence: TGTGCCAGCCGAGCAGGGGGCTATGTCTACACCTTC. Its translation: CASRAGGYVYTF. The full variable domain, rest sourced from reference TRBV7-9 and TRBJ1-2, is DTGVSQNPRHKITKRGQNVTFRCDPISEHNRLYWYRQTLGQGPEFLTYFQNEAQLEKSRLLSDRFSAERPKGSFSTLEIQRTEQGDSAMYLCASRAGGYVYTFGSGTRLTVV.

This clonotype has just a few counts. The V call is TRBV4-3, the J call TRBJ1-1; TRBD1 is a possible D gene (5 bases). The CDR3 loop spans 16 amino acids. Trimming left V 3 bases short and J 0 bases short, with 14 bases between. CDR1 is LGHNA and CDR2 is YSLEER in the germline V gene. The CDR3 loop reads CASSQDQGLMNTEAFF. The CDR3 DNA sequence: TGCGCCAGCAGCCAGGATCAGGGCCTGATGAACACTGAAGCTTTCTTT.

The chain employs TRBV25-1 and TRBJ2-2, with a possible D match to TRBD2 (6 bases). This CDR3 has 15 residues. CDR1 and CDR2 (germline): MGHDK, SYGVNS. Trimming took 5 bases from V and 4 from J, leaving 14 bases between them. Written as DNA, the CDR3 is TGTGCCAGCAGTTTGTTAGCGGTGCGCACCGGGGAGCTGTTTTTT. Protein sequence: CASSLLAVRTGELFF.

This clonotype has a handful of counts. The V call is TRBV12-3 or TRBV12-4, the J call TRBJ2-6; D is unclear. This CDR3 has 15 residues. The germline V and J ends were trimmed by 5 bases and 4 bases, with 12 bases remaining between them. The CDR3 DNA reads as TGTGCCAGCAGTGCCAGTGCTCCCGGGGCCAACGTCCTGACTTTC. This translates into CASSASAPGANVLTF.

Only a few counts were recorded for this clonotype. The chain has TRBV2 and TRBJ1-2, with D possibly matching TRBD1 (5 bases). V was cut by 5 bases and J by 3 bases, with 19 bases left in between. This CDR3 is built from 16 residues. CDR1 is SNHLY and CDR2 is FYNNEI in the germline V gene. The chain's CDR3 is CASSQNPGGTYYGYTF. The CDR3 coding sequence is TGTGCCAGCAGTCAAAACCCGGGGGGTACATACTATGGCTACACCTTC.

This chain connects TRBV2 to TRBJ2-7; TRBD2 matches 14 bases. V lost 4 bases, J lost 6 bases, and 5 bases stayed unmatched. The CDR3 sequence is 15 residues long. Germline CDR1 reads SNHLY; CDR2 reads FYNNEI. Written as DNA, the CDR3 is TGTGCCAGCAGTGCCGGGACTAGCGGGAGAGGCGAGCAGTACTTC. Encoded protein: CASSAGTSGRGEQYF.

This clonotype was counted only a few times. The J gene is TRBJ2-2, the V gene TRBV25-1; TRBD2 aligns across 9 bases. There are 16 residues in the CDR3. CDR1 is MGHDK, CDR2 SYGVNS, per germline. The junction had 11 bases not matched to a gene; V was cut back by 5 bases and J by 7 bases. In DNA form, the CDR3 reads TGTGCCAGCAGTTTACTGGCGGGGGGGCCGAGCGGGGAGCTGTTTTTT. Its translation is CASSLLAGGPSGELFF.

On this clonotype: A read error may produce the germline difference seen at one junction end. This chain uses TRBV10-3 with TRBJ2-7, with D perhaps TRBD1 or TRBD2 (5 bases each). Germline V gene sequence: CDR1 ENHRY, CDR2 SYGVKD. CDR3 length: 14 amino acids. CDR3 sequence: CASSQKGTNYEQYF. The CDR3, as DNA: TGTGCCAGCAGTCAAAAGGGGACGAACTACGAGCAGTACTTC.

The chain carries TRBV25-1 and TRBJ2-2; possible D gene TRBD2, 5 bases. The length of the CDR3 is 16 residues. Germline V CDR1 and CDR2: MGHDK, SYGVNS. The V end was cut by 4 bases, the J end by 0 bases, with 12 bases between. In DNA form, the CDR3 reads TGTGCCAGCAGTGCTAGCTACAGTCCGAACACCGGGGAGCTGTTTTTT. It specifies CASSASYSPNTGELFF. Full variable domain (missing parts from reference TRBV25-1 and TRBJ2-2): EADIYQTPRYLVIGTGKKITLECSQTMGHDKMYWYQQDPGMELHLIHYSYGVNSTEKGDLSSESTVSRIRTEHFPLTLESARPSHTSQYLCASSASYSPNTGELFFGEGSRLTVL.

This clonotype occurred a few times. This CDR3 is CASSSRSSVRTGELFF. The CDR3 DNA reads as TGTGCCAGCAGCTCCCGGTCTAGCGTACGCACCGGGGAGCTGTTTTTT. The genes are TRBV7-9 and TRBJ2-2, with D perhaps matching TRBD2 (6 bases). CDR3 size: 16 residues. With 4 bases removed from V and 4 bases from J, the gap between germline ends came to 16 bases. The germline V gene has CDR1 SEHNR and CDR2 FQNEAQ (reference sequence).